This T cell receptor (beta chain) was observed in a study of human T cells and chemical hapten exposure. Points from the study as a whole: Patch test score rose with PT1 expanded TCR count, significant at thresholds 8, 16 and 32, not 4.

Via MiXCR, TCRdb re-called the RACE reads, giving one row per CDR3 protein. The sample consists of approximately 32,000 distinct CDR3 sequences, roughly 12% of them appearing once. The CDR3 contains 13 residues. Germline V gene data show CDR1 as SGHTS and CDR2 as YDEGEE. The V end lost 2 bases, the J end lost 6 bases, and 12 bases lay between the germline ends. Regarding time point: pre-sensitization, week 0. Treatment defined: therapeutic diphenylcyclopropenone sensitization with weekly scalp DPC. It was from unfractionated whole blood that total RNA was extracted. This clonotype occurred many times. Its cognate antigen is unknown.

The input for sequencing was whole blood, taken in connection with sensitization to the hapten diphenylcyclopropenone (DPC). This clonotype was sampled from a woman in her forties with alopecia areata. Some clones in this sample may be carry-over from other donors' samples. The J gene is TRBJ2-7, the V gene TRBV5-8; D uncertain. The CDR3 protein is CASSFRSLGEQYF. In DNA, the CDR3 is TGTGCCAGCAGCTTCCGTAGTCTGGGCGAGCAGTACTTC.